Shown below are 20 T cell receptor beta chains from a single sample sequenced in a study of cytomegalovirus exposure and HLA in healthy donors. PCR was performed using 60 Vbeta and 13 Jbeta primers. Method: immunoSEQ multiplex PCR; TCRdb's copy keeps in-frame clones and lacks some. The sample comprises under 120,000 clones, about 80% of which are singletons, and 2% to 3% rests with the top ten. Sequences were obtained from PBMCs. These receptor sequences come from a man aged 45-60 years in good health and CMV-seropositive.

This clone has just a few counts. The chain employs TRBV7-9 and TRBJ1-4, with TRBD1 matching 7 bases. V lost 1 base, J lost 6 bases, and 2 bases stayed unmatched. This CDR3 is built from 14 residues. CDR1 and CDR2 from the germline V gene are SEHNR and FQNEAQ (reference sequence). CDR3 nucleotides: TGTGCCAGCAGCTTAGTAGGGACAGATGAAAAACTGTTTTTT. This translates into CASSLVGTDEKLFF.

The CDR3 loop reads CASSGRWGLGGNTIYF. CDR3 DNA sequence: TGTGCCAGCAGTGGTCGTTGGGGGCTGGGAGGAAACACCATATATTTT. The rearrangement uses TRBV2 and TRBJ1-3; D might be TRBD1 (6 bases). The germline CDR1 and CDR2 sequences are SNHLY and FYNNEI. V was pared by 4 bases and J by 4 bases, with 17 bases between. The length of the CDR3 is 16 residues.

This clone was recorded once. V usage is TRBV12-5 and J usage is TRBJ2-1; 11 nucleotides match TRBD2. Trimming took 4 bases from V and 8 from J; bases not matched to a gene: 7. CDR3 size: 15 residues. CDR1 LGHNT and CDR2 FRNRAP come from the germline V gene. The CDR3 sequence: CASGSGTSGSYEQFF. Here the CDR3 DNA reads TGTGCTAGTGGTTCCGGGACTAGCGGATCATATGAGCAGTTCTTC.

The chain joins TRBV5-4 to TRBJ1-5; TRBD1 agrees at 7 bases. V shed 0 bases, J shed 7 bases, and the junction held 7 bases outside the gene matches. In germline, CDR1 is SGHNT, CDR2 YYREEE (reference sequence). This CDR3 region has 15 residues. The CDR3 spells CASSLDRGLGQPQHF. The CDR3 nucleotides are TGTGCCAGCAGCTTGGACAGGGGTCTGGGACAGCCCCAGCATTTT.

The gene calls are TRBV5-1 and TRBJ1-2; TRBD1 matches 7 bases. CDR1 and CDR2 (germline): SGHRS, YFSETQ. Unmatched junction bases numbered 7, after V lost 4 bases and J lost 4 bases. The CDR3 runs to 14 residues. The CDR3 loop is CASSPMGQTYGYTF. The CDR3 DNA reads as TGCGCCAGCAGCCCCATGGGACAGACCTATGGCTACACCTTC.

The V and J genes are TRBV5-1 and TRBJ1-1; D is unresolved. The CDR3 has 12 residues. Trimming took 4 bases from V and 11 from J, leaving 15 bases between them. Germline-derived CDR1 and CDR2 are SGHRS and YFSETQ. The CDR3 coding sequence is TGCGCCAGCAGCCCCGGGGTTTCGAGGGCTTTCTTT. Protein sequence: CASSPGVSRAFF.

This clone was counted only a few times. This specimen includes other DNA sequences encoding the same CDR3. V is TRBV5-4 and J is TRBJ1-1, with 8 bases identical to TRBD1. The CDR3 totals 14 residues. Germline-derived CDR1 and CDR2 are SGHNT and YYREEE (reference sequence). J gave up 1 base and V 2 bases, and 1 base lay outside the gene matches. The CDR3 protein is CASSLDRGNTEAFF. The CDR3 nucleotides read TGTGCCAGCAGCTTAGACAGGGGGAACACTGAAGCTTTCTTT.

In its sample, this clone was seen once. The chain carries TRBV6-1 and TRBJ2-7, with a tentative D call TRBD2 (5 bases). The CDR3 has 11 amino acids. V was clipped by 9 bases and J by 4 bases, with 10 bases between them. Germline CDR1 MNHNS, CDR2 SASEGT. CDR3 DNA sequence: TGTGCCAGGAGGGTCGGATACGAGCAGTACTTC. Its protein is CARRVGYEQYF.

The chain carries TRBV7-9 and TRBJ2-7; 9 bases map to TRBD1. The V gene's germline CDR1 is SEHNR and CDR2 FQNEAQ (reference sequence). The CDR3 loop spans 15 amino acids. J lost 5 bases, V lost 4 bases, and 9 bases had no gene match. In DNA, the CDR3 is TGTGCCAGCAGCTCTTCCCGGGACAGGGACAACGAGCAGTACTTC. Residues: CASSSSRDRDNEQYF. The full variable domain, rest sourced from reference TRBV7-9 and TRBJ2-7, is DTGVSQNPRHKITKRGQNVTFRCDPISEHNRLYWYRQTLGQGPEFLTYFQNEAQLEKSRLLSDRFSAERPKGSFSTLEIQRTEQGDSAMYLCASSSSRDRDNEQYFGPGTRLTVT.

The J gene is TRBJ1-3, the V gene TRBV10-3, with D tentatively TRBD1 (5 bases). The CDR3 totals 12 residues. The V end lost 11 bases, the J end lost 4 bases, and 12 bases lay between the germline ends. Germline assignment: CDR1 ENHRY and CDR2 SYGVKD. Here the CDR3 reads CARPGGGNTIYF. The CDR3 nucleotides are TGTGCCCGACCGGGGGGGGGAAACACCATATATTTT.

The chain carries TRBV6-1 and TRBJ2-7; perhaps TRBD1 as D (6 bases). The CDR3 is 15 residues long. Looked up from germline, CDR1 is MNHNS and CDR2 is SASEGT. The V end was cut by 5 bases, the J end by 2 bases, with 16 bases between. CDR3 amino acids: CASSQIGPGAYEQYF. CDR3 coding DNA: TGTGCCAGCAGTCAAATCGGGCCAGGGGCCTACGAGCAGTACTTC.

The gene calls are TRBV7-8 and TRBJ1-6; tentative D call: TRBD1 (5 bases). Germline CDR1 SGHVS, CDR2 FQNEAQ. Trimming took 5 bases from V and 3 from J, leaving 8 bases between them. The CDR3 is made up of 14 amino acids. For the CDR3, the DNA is TGTGCCAGCAGCCTGACAGTCTATAATTCACCCCTCCACTTT. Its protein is CASSLTVYNSPLHF. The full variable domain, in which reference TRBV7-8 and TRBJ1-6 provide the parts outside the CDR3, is GAGVSQSPRYKVAKRGQDVALRCDPISGHVSLFWYQQALGQGPEFLTYFQNEAQLDKSGLPSDRFFAERPEGSVSTLKIQRTQQEDSAVYLCASSLTVYNSPLHFGNGTRLTVT.

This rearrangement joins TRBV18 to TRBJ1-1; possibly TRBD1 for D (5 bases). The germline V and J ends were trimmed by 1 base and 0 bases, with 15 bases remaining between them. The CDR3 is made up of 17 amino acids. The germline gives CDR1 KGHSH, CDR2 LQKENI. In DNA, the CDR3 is TGTGCCAGCTCACCACAGGTCCAGGGTCCGATGAACACTGAAGCTTTCTTT. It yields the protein CASSPQVQGPMNTEAFF.

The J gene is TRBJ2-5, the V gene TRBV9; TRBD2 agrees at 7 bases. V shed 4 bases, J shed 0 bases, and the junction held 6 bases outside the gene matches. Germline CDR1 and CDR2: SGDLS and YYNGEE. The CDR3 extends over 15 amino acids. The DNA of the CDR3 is TGTGCCAGCAGCTTAATGGGAGGGAACCAAGAGACCCAGTACTTC. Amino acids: CASSLMGGNQETQYF.

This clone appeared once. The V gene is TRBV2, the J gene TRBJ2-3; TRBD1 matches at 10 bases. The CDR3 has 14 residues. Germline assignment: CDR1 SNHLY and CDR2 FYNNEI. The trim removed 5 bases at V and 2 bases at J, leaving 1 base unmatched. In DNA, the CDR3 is TGTGCCAGCAGTAGACAGGGGGCCACAGATACGCAGTATTTT. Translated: CASSRQGATDTQYF.

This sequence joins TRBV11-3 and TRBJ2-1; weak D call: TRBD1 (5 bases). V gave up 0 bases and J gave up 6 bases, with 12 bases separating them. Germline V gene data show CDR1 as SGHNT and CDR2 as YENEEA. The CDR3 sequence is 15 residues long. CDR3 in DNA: TGTGCCAGCAGCTTAGATGGGGTAACAGGCAATGAGCAGTTCTTC. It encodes CASSLDGVTGNEQFF.

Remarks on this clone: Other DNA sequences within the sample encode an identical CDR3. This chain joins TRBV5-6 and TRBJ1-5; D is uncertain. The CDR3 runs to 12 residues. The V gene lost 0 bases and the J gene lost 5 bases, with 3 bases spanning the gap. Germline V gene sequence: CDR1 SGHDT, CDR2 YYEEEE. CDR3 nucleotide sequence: TGTGCCAGCAGCTTGGTCGATCAGCCCCAGCATTTT. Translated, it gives CASSLVDQPQHF.

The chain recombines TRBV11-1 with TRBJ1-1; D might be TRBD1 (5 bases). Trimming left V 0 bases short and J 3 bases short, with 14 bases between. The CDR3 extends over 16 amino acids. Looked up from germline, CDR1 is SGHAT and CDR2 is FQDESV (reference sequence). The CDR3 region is CASSLARVGGHTEAFF. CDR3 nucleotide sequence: TGTGCCAGCAGCTTAGCTCGGGTCGGGGGACACACTGAAGCTTTCTTT.

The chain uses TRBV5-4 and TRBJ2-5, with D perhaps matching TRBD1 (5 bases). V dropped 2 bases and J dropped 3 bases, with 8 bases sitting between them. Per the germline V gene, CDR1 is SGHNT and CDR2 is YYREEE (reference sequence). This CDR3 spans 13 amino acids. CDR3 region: CASSFDREETQYF. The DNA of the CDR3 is TGTGCCAGCAGCTTTGACAGAGAAGAGACCCAGTACTTC.

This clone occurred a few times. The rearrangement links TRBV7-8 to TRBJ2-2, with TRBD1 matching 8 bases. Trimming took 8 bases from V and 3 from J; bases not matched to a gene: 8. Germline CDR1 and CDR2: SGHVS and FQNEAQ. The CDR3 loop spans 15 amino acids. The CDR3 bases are TGTGCCAGCGGACCCTACAGGGGGGACACCGGGGAGCTGTTTTTT. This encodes CASGPYRGDTGELFF.